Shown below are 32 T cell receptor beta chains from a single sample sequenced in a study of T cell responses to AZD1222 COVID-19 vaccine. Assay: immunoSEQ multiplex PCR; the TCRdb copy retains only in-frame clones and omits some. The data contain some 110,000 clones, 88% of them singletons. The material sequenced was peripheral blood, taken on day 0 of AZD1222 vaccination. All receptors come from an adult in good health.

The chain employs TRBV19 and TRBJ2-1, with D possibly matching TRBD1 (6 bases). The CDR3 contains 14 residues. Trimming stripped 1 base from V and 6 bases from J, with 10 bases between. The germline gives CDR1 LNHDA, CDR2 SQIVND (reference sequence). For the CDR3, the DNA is TGTGCCAGTAGTATAGCCGGACAGCTCAATGAGCAGTTCTTC. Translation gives CASSIAGQLNEQFF.

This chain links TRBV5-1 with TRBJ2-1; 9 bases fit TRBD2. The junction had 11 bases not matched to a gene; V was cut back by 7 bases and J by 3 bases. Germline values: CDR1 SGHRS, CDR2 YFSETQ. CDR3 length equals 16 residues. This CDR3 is CASRSGSPSLYNEQFF. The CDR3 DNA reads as TGCGCCAGCCGTAGCGGGAGCCCTTCCCTCTACAATGAGCAGTTCTTC.

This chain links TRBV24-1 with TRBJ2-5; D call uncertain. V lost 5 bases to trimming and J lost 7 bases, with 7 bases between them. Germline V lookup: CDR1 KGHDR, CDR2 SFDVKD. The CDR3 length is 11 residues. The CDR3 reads CATSAWGTQYF. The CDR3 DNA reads TGTGCCACCAGTGCTTGGGGGACCCAGTACTTC.

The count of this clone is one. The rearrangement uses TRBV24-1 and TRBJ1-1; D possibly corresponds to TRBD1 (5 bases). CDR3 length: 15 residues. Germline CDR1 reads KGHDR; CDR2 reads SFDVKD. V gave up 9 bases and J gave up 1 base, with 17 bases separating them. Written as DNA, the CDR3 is TGTGCCACCTCAGGCGCCGGGGCGAAGAACACTGAAGCTTTCTTT. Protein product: CATSGAGAKNTEAFF.

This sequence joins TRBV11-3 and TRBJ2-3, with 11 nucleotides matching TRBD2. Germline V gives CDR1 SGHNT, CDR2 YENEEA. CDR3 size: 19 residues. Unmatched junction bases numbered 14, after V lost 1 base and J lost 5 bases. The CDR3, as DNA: TGTGCCAGCAGCTTAGGTTGTCTAGCGGGGGGTTTTTTGGTAGATACGCAGTATTTT. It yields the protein CASSLGCLAGGFLVDTQYF.

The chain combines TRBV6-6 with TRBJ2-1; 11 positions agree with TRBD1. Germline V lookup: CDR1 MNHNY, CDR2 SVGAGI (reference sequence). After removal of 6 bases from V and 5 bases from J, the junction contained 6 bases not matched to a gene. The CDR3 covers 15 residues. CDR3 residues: CASSSLGQGDNEQFF. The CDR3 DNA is TGTGCCAGCAGCTCCTTGGGACAGGGGGACAATGAGCAGTTCTTC.

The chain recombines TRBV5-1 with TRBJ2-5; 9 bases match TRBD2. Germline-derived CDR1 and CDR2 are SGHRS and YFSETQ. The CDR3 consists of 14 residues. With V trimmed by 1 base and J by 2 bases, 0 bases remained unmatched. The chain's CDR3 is CASSLTSGQETQYF. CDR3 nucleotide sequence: TGCGCCAGCAGCTTGACTAGCGGGCAAGAGACCCAGTACTTC. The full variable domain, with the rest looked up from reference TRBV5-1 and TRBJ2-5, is KAGVTQTPRYLIKTRGQQVTLSCSPISGHRSVSWYQQTPGQGLQFLFEYFSETQRNKGNFPGRFSGRQFSNSRSEMNVSTLELGDSALYLCASSLTSGQETQYFGPGTRLLVL.

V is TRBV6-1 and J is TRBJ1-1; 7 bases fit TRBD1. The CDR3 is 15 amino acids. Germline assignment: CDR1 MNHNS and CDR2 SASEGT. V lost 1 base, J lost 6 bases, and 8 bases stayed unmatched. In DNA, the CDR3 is TGTGCCAGCAGTGAAGAGTTACAGGGGTCATCTGAAGCTTTCTTT. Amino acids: CASSEELQGSSEAFF.

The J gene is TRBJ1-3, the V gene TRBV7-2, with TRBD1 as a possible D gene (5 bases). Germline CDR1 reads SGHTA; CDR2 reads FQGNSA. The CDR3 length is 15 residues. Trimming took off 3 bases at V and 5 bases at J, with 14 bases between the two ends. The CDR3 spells CASSFSPGPRNTIYF. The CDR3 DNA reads TGTGCCAGCAGCTTTTCTCCGGGACCTAGAAACACCATATATTTT.

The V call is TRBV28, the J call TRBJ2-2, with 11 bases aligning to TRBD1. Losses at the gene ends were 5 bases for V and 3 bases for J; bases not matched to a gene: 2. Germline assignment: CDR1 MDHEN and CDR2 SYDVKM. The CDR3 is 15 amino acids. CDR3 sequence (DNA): TGTGCCAGCAGTCCGGGACAGGGGGACACCGGGGAGCTGTTTTTT. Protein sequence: CASSPGQGDTGELFF.

For the CDR3, the DNA is TGTGCCTCCCAAGGGCACACTGAAGCTTTCTTT. Its protein product is CASQGHTEAFF. The chain recombines TRBV28 with TRBJ1-1; no clear D gene. The CDR3 contains 11 residues. V was shortened by 11 bases and J by 3 bases, with 10 bases between the two germline ends. The germline V gene encodes CDR1 MDHEN and CDR2 SYDVKM.

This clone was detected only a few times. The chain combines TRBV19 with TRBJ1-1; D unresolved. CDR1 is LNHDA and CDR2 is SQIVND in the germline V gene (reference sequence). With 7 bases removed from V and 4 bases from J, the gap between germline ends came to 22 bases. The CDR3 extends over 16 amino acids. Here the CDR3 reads CASTSMGRERVTEAFF. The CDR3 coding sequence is TGTGCCAGTACCTCCATGGGGAGGGAACGGGTCACTGAAGCTTTCTTT.

The CDR3 DNA follows: TGTGCCAGCAGCTTAGCAACACTATACGAGCAGTACTTC. It is translated as CASSLATLYEQYF. This sequence joins TRBV7-9 and TRBJ2-7; D gene unclear. The germline V gene encodes CDR1 SEHNR and CDR2 FQNEAQ (reference sequence). Trimming left V 0 bases short and J 4 bases short, with 7 bases between. The CDR3 extends over 13 amino acids.

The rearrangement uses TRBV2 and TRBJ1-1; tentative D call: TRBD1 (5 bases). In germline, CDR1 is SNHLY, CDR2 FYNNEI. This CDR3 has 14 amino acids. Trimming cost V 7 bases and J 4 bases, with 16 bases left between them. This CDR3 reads CASTEGRGTTEAFF. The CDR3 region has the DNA TGTGCCAGCACCGAGGGGAGGGGTACCACTGAAGCTTTCTTT. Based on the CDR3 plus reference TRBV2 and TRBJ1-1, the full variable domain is EPEVTQTPSHQVTQMGQEVILRCVPISNHLYFYWYRQILGQKVEFLVSFYNNEISEKSEIFDDQFSVERPDGSNFTLKIRSTKLEDSAMYFCASTEGRGTTEAFFGQGTRLTVV.

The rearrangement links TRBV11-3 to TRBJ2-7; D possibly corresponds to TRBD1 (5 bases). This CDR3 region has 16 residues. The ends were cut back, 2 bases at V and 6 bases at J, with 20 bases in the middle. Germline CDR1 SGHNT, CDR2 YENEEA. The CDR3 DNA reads TGTGCCAGCAGCTTAAGTGAGACAGATCCTACGGCCGAGCAGTACTTC. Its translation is CASSLSETDPTAEQYF.

CDR3 residues: CSASPPGGYTF. Written as DNA, the CDR3 is TGCAGTGCTTCCCCGCCCGGTGGCTACACCTTC. V and J are TRBV20-1 and TRBJ1-2, with D unclear. CDR3 length: 11 amino acids. Trimming removed 5 bases at V and 7 bases at J, with 11 bases between. The germline gives CDR1 DFQATT, CDR2 SNEGSKA (reference sequence).

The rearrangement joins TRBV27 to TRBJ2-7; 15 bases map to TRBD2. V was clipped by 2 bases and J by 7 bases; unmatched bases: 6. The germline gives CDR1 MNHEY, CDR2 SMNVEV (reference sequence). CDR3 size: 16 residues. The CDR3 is CASSLGTSGGFREQYF. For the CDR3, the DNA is TGTGCCAGCAGTTTAGGGACTAGCGGGGGGTTCAGGGAGCAGTACTTC.

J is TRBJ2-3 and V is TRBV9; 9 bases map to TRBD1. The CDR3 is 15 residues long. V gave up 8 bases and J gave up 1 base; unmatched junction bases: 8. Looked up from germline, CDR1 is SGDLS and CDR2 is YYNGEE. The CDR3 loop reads CASGARDRGTDTQYF. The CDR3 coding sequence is TGTGCCAGTGGGGCAAGGGACAGGGGCACAGATACGCAGTATTTT.

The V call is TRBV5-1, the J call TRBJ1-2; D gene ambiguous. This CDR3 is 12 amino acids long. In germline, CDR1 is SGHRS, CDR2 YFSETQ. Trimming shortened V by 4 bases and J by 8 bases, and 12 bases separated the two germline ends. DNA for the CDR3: TGCGCCAGCAGCGGCGGACTAATAGGCTACACCTTC. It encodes CASSGGLIGYTF.

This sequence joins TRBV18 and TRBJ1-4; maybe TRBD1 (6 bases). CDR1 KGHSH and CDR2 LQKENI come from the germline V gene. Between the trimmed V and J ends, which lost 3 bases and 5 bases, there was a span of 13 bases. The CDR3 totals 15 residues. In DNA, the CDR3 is TGTGCCAGCTCACCTTTGGACAGATTGAATGAAAAACTGTTTTTT. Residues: CASSPLDRLNEKLFF.

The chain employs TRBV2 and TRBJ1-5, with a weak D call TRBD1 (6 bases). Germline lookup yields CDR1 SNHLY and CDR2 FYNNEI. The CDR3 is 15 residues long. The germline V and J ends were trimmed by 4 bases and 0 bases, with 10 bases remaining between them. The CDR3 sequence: CASSAGHNSNQPQHF. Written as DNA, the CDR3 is TGTGCCAGCAGTGCGGGACACAATAGCAATCAGCCCCAGCATTTT. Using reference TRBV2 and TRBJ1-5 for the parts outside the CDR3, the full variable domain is EPEVTQTPSHQVTQMGQEVILRCVPISNHLYFYWYRQILGQKVEFLVSFYNNEISEKSEIFDDQFSVERPDGSNFTLKIRSTKLEDSAMYFCASSAGHNSNQPQHFGDGTRLSIL.

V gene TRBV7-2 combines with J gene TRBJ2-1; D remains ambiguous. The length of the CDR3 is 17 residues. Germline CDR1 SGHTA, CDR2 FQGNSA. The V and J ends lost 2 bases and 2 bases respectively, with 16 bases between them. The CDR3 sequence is CASSLHRSTKTYNEQFF. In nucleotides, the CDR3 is TGTGCCAGCAGCTTACACAGATCCACCAAAACCTACAATGAGCAGTTCTTC. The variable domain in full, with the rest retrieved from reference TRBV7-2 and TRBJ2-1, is GAGVSQSPSNKVTEKGKDVELRCDPISGHTALYWYRQSLGQGLEFLIYFQGNSAPDKSGLPSDRFSAERTGGSVSTLTIQRTQQEDSAVYLCASSLHRSTKTYNEQFFGPGTRLTVL.

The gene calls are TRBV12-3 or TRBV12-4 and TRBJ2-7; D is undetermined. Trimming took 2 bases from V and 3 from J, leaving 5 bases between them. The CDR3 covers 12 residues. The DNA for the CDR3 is TGTGCCAGCAGTTTACAGCTCTACGAGCAGTACTTC. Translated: CASSLQLYEQYF.

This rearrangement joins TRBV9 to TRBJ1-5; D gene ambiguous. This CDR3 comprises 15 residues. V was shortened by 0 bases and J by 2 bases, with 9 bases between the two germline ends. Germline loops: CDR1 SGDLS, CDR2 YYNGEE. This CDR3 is CASSVGGSGNQPQHF. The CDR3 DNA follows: TGTGCCAGCAGCGTAGGAGGGAGCGGCAATCAGCCCCAGCATTTT.

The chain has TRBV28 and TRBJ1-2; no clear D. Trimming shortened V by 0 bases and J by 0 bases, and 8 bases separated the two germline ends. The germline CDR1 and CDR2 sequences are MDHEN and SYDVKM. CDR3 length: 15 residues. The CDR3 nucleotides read TGTGCCAGCAGTTTATGGTTAGGGACTAACTATGGCTACACCTTC. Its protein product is CASSLWLGTNYGYTF.

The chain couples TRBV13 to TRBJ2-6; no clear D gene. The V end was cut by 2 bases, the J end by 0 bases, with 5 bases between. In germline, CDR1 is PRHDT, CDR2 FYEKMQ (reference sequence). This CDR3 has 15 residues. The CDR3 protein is CASSLRISGANVLTF. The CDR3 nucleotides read TGTGCCAGCAGCTTACGGATCTCTGGGGCCAACGTCCTGACTTTC.

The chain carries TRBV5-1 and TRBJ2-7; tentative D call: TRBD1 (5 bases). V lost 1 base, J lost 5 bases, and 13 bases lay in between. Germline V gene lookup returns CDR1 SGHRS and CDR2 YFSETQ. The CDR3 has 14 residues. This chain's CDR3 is CASSLIGAQHEQYF. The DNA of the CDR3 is TGCGCCAGCAGCTTGATTGGGGCCCAACACGAGCAGTACTTC.

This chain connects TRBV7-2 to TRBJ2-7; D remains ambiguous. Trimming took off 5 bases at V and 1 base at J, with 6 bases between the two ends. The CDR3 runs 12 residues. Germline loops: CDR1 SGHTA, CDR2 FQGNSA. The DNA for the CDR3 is TGTGCCAGCAGCCTAGAGTCCTACGAGCAGTACTTC. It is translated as CASSLESYEQYF. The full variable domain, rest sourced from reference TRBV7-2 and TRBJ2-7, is GAGVSQSPSNKVTEKGKDVELRCDPISGHTALYWYRQSLGQGLEFLIYFQGNSAPDKSGLPSDRFSAERTGGSVSTLTIQRTQQEDSAVYLCASSLESYEQYFGPGTRLTVT.

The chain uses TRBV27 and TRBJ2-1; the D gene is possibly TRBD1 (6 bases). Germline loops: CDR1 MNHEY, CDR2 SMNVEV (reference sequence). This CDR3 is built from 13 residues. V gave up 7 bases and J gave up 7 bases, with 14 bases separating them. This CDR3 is CASTQMRGNEQFF. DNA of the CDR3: TGTGCCAGCACCCAAATGAGGGGGAATGAGCAGTTCTTC.

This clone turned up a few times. The CDR3 region is CASSLAGQHTNYGYTF. The CDR3 bases are TGCGCCAGCAGCTTGGCGGGCCAGCACACTAACTATGGCTACACCTTC. The chain joins TRBV5-1 to TRBJ1-2; D is ambiguous. With 0 bases removed from V and 0 bases from J, the gap between germline ends came to 12 bases. Germline V gives CDR1 SGHRS, CDR2 YFSETQ. The CDR3 runs 16 residues.

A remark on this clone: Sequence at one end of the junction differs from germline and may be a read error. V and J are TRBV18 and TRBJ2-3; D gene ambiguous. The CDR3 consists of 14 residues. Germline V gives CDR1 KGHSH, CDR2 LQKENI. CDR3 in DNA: TGTGCCAGCTCACCGACGGACGCCACAAATACGCAGTATTTT. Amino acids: CASSPTDATNTQYF.

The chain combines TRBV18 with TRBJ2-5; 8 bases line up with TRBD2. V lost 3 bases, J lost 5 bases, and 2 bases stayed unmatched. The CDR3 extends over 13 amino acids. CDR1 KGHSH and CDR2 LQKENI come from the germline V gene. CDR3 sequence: CASSPRLAETQYF. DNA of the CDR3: TGTGCCAGCTCACCGAGACTAGCGGAGACCCAGTACTTC.